The 21 T cell receptor beta chains reported below all come from one sample, sequenced in a study of vaccination effects on CD4 cells after COVID-19. Peptide-pool stimulation followed by sequencing identified expanded antigen-specific CD4+ clonotypes in the ViraFEST assay. The authors isolated CD4+ T cells after about 10 days of culture. Measured with immunoSEQ multiplex PCR; TCRdb has only the in-frame clones, and not every one. The sample has more than 50,000 clones; 75% to 85% are singletons. Their antigens remain unidentified. The sample consisted of CD4+ T cells from PBMCs cultured with HCoV-229E spike peptides, taken before COVID-19 vaccination. The receptors were sampled from a human donor who received a COVID-19 vaccine.

The rearrangement joins TRBV28 to TRBJ1-2, with D possibly matching TRBD1 (6 bases). Germline V CDR1 and CDR2: MDHEN, SYDVKM. Deletions cut 4 bases from V and 3 bases from J, with 6 bases between. The CDR3 consists of 12 residues. This chain's CDR3 is CASSWTDYGYTF. CDR3 bases: TGTGCCAGCAGTTGGACAGACTATGGCTACACCTTC.

Notes on this clone: This specimen includes other DNA sequences encoding the same CDR3. The V call is TRBV18, the J call TRBJ2-7; the D is unclear. V gave up 3 bases and J gave up 2 bases, with 11 bases separating them. The CDR3 totals 14 residues. In germline, CDR1 is KGHSH, CDR2 LQKENI. The CDR3 DNA follows: TGTGCCAGCTCACCCCCCGGGCTCCCCTACGAGCAGTACGTC. This gives the protein CASSPPGLPYEQYV.

The chain is built from TRBV7-3 and TRBJ2-1, with TRBD2 identical over 9 bases. This CDR3 spans 16 amino acids. J gave up 0 bases and V 5 bases, and 5 bases lay outside the gene matches. CDR1 and CDR2 (germline): SGHTA, FQGTGA. The CDR3 DNA reads as TGTGCCAGCAGCCCAAGCGGGGGGAGCTCCTACAATGAGCAGTTCTTC. Translation gives CASSPSGGSSYNEQFF.

The count of this clone is one. The CDR3 loop reads CASRGTGGSGELFF. CDR3 DNA: TGTGCCAGCAGGGGGACAGGGGGCAGCGGGGAGCTGTTTTTT. This chain uses TRBV2 with TRBJ2-2; 12 bases are a match to TRBD1. V lost 6 bases to trimming and J lost 7 bases; unmatched junction nucleotides: 3. Germline V lookup: CDR1 SNHLY, CDR2 FYNNEI. CDR3 length equals 14 residues.

This chain links TRBV7-8 with TRBJ1-5; D gene uncertain. Trimming cost V 1 base and J 4 bases, with 8 bases left between them. Germline CDR1 is SGHVS and CDR2 is FQNEAQ. This CDR3 spans 14 amino acids. CDR3 nucleotides: TGTGCCAGCAGCTTAGGGTTCGGAAATCAGCCCCAGCATTTT. It specifies CASSLGFGNQPQHF.

This clone occurred a few times. The V call is TRBV13, the J call TRBJ2-7; 8 bases are a match to TRBD1. The length of the CDR3 is 17 residues. Germline assignment: CDR1 PRHDT and CDR2 FYEKMQ (reference sequence). The trim removed 2 bases at V and 6 bases at J, leaving 15 bases unmatched. The CDR3 region has the DNA TGTGCCAGCAGCTTACAAACGGACAGGGTTCTTGATGGCGAGCAGTACGTC. Protein sequence: CASSLQTDRVLDGEQYV.

V gene TRBV28 combines with J gene TRBJ2-1, with 9 bases lining up with TRBD1. V shed 6 bases and J 10 bases; nucleotides not matched to a gene: 7. Germline V gene data show CDR1 as MDHEN and CDR2 as SYDVKM. The CDR3 spans 13 residues. The chain's CDR3 is CASRGQGFREQFF. CDR3 in DNA: TGTGCCAGCAGGGGACAGGGATTTCGGGAGCAGTTCTTC.

The chain joins TRBV7-2 to TRBJ1-2; 8 positions agree with TRBD1. Germline V lookup: CDR1 SGHTA, CDR2 FQGNSA. V lost 0 bases and J lost 1; bases outside the gene matches: 7. CDR3 length equals 17 residues. The CDR3 DNA reads TGTGCCAGCAGCTTAGCGACCGGGACAGGAGTTAACTATGGCTACACCTTC. Protein: CASSLATGTGVNYGYTF. Using reference TRBV7-2 and TRBJ1-2 for the parts outside the CDR3, the full variable domain is GAGVSQSPSNKVTEKGKDVELRCDPISGHTALYWYRQSLGQGLEFLIYFQGNSAPDKSGLPSDRFSAERTGGSVSTLTIQRTQQEDSAVYLCASSLATGTGVNYGYTFGSGTRLTVV.

This clone was seen once. This chain connects TRBV3-1 (or the pseudogene TRBV3-2) to TRBJ2-5; 7 bases agree with TRBD2. CDR3 length equals 14 residues. With V trimmed by 0 bases and J by 5 bases, 3 bases remained unmatched. Germline CDR1 LGHDT, CDR2 YNNKEL (reference sequence). The CDR3 spells CASSQDRAGETQYF. The CDR3 DNA reads as TGTGCCAGCAGCCAAGATAGAGCGGGGGAGACCCAGTACTTC.

The rearrangement uses TRBV5-1 and TRBJ1-4, with D unresolved. Between the trimmed V and J ends, which lost 4 bases and 7 bases, there was a span of 11 bases. There are 13 residues in the CDR3. Germline CDR1 is SGHRS and CDR2 is YFSETQ. CDR3 protein: CASSLDWGEKLFF. DNA of the CDR3: TGCGCCAGCAGCCTGGATTGGGGTGAAAAACTGTTTTTT.

The rearrangement links TRBV5-5 to TRBJ1-2, with D hard to call. Germline values: CDR1 SGHKS, CDR2 YYEKEE (reference sequence). Trimming took off 0 bases at V and 0 bases at J, with 12 bases between the two ends. The CDR3 covers 16 residues. The CDR3 DNA follows: TGTGCCAGCAGCTTGGATGCCTTGCTCTCTAACTATGGCTACACCTTC. Encoded protein: CASSLDALLSNYGYTF. Filled out from reference TRBV5-5 and TRBJ1-2, the complete variable domain reads DAGVTQSPTHLIKTRGQQVTLRCSPISGHKSVSWYQQVLGQGPQFIFQYYEKEERGRGNFPDRFSARQFPNYSSELNVNALLLGDSALYLCASSLDALLSNYGYTFGSGTRLTVV.

The chain is built from TRBV4-1 and TRBJ2-1; 9 nucleotides align to TRBD2. Germline trimming cut 0 bases from V and 5 bases from J; bases unmatched to any gene: 5. There are 16 residues in the CDR3. CDR1 and CDR2 (germline): MGHRA, YSYEKL. The CDR3, as DNA: TGCGCCAGCAGCCAAGATCCAGCGGGGGGTGACAATGAGCAGTTCTTC. Translation gives CASSQDPAGGDNEQFF.

V gene TRBV5-6 combines with J gene TRBJ2-7; no definite D call. The CDR3 has 16 amino acids. Germline V CDR1 and CDR2: SGHDT, YYEEEE. The ends were cut back, 1 base at V and 2 bases at J, with 16 bases in the middle. CDR3 sequence reads: CASSLSSQARTYEQYV. DNA for the CDR3: TGTGCCAGCAGCTTGAGCTCCCAGGCGAGAACCTACGAGCAGTACGTC.

This clone was detected once. The CDR3 region is CTSSQDRSRRRYEQYV. The CDR3 DNA reads TGCACCAGCAGCCAAGATCGATCCAGGCGACGCTACGAGCAGTACGTC. J is TRBJ2-7 and V is TRBV1; TRBD1, as called in the table, went unchecked against the DNA. TRBV1 is a documented pseudogene. There are 16 residues in the CDR3.

The rearrangement joins TRBV7-2 to TRBJ1-2; D might be TRBD1 (6 bases). V was trimmed by 1 base and J by 8 bases, leaving 17 bases between them. This CDR3 spans 15 amino acids. The V gene's germline CDR1 is SGHTA and CDR2 FQGNSA. CDR3 DNA sequence: TGTGCCAGCAGCTTAGACTGGGGGGCGAATGGGGGCTACACCTTC. Protein sequence: CASSLDWGANGGYTF.

The chain couples TRBV18 to TRBJ2-5; possible D gene TRBD2, 5 bases. V dropped 3 bases and J dropped 0 bases, with 8 bases sitting between them. The germline CDR1 and CDR2 sequences are KGHSH and LQKENI. The CDR3 loop spans 14 amino acids. The DNA for the CDR3 is TGTGCCAGCTCACCGTACGGGGACCAAGAGACCCAGTACTTC. Protein product: CASSPYGDQETQYF.

The CDR3 bases are TGTGCCAGCACAGAACGTGGGCGAAATGAAAAACTGTTTTTT. Translated: CASTERGRNEKLFF. This chain joins TRBV6-5 and TRBJ1-4; D is ambiguous. Germline V gene lookup returns CDR1 MNHEY and CDR2 SVGAGI. The CDR3 length is 14 residues. V shed 7 bases and J shed 5 bases, with 14 bases lying between them.

The gene calls are TRBV29-1 and TRBJ1-3; tentatively, D is TRBD1 (6 bases). The CDR3 extends over 13 amino acids. Trimming left V 4 bases short and J 4 bases short, with 11 bases between. Germline CDR1 is SQVTM and CDR2 is ANQGSEA. CDR3 sequence: CSVVRGTGNTIYF. In nucleotides, the CDR3 is TGCAGCGTTGTCAGAGGGACAGGAAACACCATATATTTT.

In regard to this clone: This clone may be a read error of a much larger clone one base away. The chain uses TRBV7-3 and TRBJ1-2; the D is unclear. The CDR3 consists of 12 residues. Germline lookup yields CDR1 SGHTA and CDR2 FQGTGA. V lost 3 bases to trimming and J lost 4 bases, with 6 bases between them. The CDR3 DNA is TGTGCCAGCAGCTTCGACGGCTATGGCTACACCTTC. Protein sequence: CASSFDGYGYTF. The variable domain in full, with the rest retrieved from reference TRBV7-3 and TRBJ1-2, is GAGVSQTPSNKVTEKGKYVELRCDPISGHTALYWYRQSLGQGPEFLIYFQGTGAADDSGLPNDRFFAVRPEGSVSTLKIQRTERGDSAVYLCASSFDGYGYTFGSGTRLTVV.

The V and J genes are TRBV6-2 or TRBV6-3 and TRBJ2-5; D may be TRBD1 (7 bases). V was cut by 6 bases and J by 5 bases, with 22 bases left in between. The CDR3 length is 16 residues. Germline-derived CDR1 and CDR2 are MNHEY and SVGEGT. For the CDR3, the DNA is TGTGCCAGCAGCCCCTACACAGGGGCAGGGAGGGAGACCCAGTACTTC. It codes for CASSPYTGAGRETQYF.

The chain joins TRBV6-5 to TRBJ2-6; no definite D call. The CDR3 spans 13 residues. The V gene lost 8 bases and the J gene lost 0 bases, with 5 bases spanning the gap. The germline CDR1 and CDR2 sequences are MNHEY and SVGAGI. CDR3 bases: TGTGCCAGCTGCCGCTCTGGGGCCAACGTCCTGACTTTC. The encoded protein is CASCRSGANVLTF.